This T cell receptor beta chain was profiled in a study of cytomegalovirus exposure and HLA in healthy donors. At the level of the study: Later, an analysis reported that the 130 or so validation repertoires had used the same platform as the approximately 660 first-cohort repertoires.

Study results and caveats: Most TCR sequences were uncommon, yet certain public TCRs appeared in many donors. In the 120 validation repertoires, approximately 94% of cluster scores exceeded 0, per a later analysis. Cytomegalovirus association was assigned to some 160 TCR beta chains.

The data were produced by immunoSEQ multiplex PCR, yet TCRdb's version contains in-frame clones alone and is incomplete. The repertoire holds tens of thousands of clones, with 70% to 90% as singletons. For this clone: Its antigen is currently unknown.

The CDR3 spans 18 residues. Between the trimmed V and J ends, which lost 8 bases and 7 bases, there was a span of 32 bases. Germline-derived CDR1 and CDR2 are SNHLY and FYNNEI. The sequencing input was PBMCs. This chain joins TRBV2 and TRBJ1-2; possible D gene TRBD1, 6 bases. The origin of this receptor is a man younger than 45 in good health and CMV-seronegative. The CDR3 DNA reads as TGTGCCAGCTTGATTAGACTACGGTTCGGGGACACGATTTCTGGCTACACCTTC. It yields the protein CASLIRLRFGDTISGYTF.